The 26 T cell receptor beta chains below were found in one sample sequenced in a study of OX40 agonist ivuxolimab in advanced cancers. Libraries were built with the immunoSEQ multiplex PCR assay. Held by TCRdb, this immuneACCESS table contains in-frame sequences only and omits some clones. Under half of the omission traces to an unresolved V gene where checked; the cause of the rest is unknown. The sample table records 35,000 to 40,000 clones; roughly four fifths of these occur just once. The ten largest clones take up under 2% of the sample. This specimen was CD4+ or CD8+ T cells sorted from blood, taken in a trial of the OX40 agonist ivuxolimab. Source of these receptors: an adult with an advanced solid tumor such as melanoma, head and neck, liver or kidney cancer.

The chain uses TRBV12-5 and TRBJ2-1; D gene ambiguous. Germline-derived CDR1 and CDR2 are LGHNT and FRNRAP. The length of the CDR3 is 11 residues. The V and J ends lost 6 bases and 8 bases respectively, with 8 bases between them. This CDR3 reads CASGLRDEQFF. The CDR3 coding sequence is TGTGCTAGTGGGCTCCGCGATGAGCAGTTCTTC.

This chain uses TRBV18 with TRBJ2-2; D could derive from TRBD1 or TRBD2 (6 bases each). This CDR3 contains 16 residues. Trimming shortened V by 2 bases and J by 4 bases, and 14 bases separated the two germline ends. The germline gives CDR1 KGHSH, CDR2 LQKENI. CDR3 nucleotides: TGTGCCAGCTCACCAACGGGGGCAACGGGCACCGGGGAGCTGTTTTTT. Translation gives CASSPTGATGTGELFF.

This clone has a handful of counts. This chain links TRBV5-3 with TRBJ1-2; D is undetermined. TRBV5-3 carries the ORF label, with uncertain function. The length of the CDR3 is 15 residues. V was clipped by 0 bases and J by 0 bases, with 9 bases between them. The CDR3: CARSLVGEANYGYTF. The CDR3 region has the DNA TGTGCCAGAAGCTTGGTTGGGGAGGCTAACTATGGCTACACCTTC.

The J gene is TRBJ2-2, the V gene TRBV6-4; the match to TRBD2 covers 8 bases. V shed 6 bases and J 4 bases; nucleotides not matched to a gene: 7. CDR1 is MRHNA, CDR2 SNTAGT, per germline. The CDR3 totals 15 residues. The CDR3 sequence: CASRASGSTTGELFF. For the CDR3, the DNA is TGTGCCAGCAGAGCGAGCGGGAGTACCACCGGGGAGCTGTTTTTT.

The gene calls are TRBV10-3 and TRBJ2-7, with a tentative D call TRBD2 (5 bases). V lost 2 bases and J 2 bases, leaving 7 bases between the germline ends. This CDR3 is 13 amino acids long. Germline assignment: CDR1 ENHRY and CDR2 SYGVKD. DNA of the CDR3: TGTGCCATCAGTGAGCGGGGAGCCTACGAGCAGTACTTC. Encoded protein: CAISERGAYEQYF.

The V and J genes are TRBV6-5 and TRBJ2-7; 10 bases line up with TRBD2. This CDR3 comprises 14 residues. Germline V gives CDR1 MNHEY, CDR2 SVGAGI. V shed 6 bases, J shed 3 bases, and the junction held 5 bases outside the gene matches. The CDR3 bases are TGTGCCAGCAGGTTAGCGGGAGGTTTCTACGAGCAGTACTTC. Translated, it gives CASRLAGGFYEQYF.

The chain carries TRBV7-9 and TRBJ2-5; D gene unclear. V lost 2 bases and J lost 5, with 12 bases in between. Per the germline V gene, CDR1 is SEHNR and CDR2 is FQNEAQ (reference sequence). The CDR3 is 14 residues long. In nucleotides, the CDR3 is TGTGCCAGCAGCTTAACGATCCCGGCCGAGACCCAGTACTTC. Its protein product is CASSLTIPAETQYF.

The chain recombines TRBV19 with TRBJ2-3; TRBD1 or TRBD2 may be the D gene (5 bases each). The germline CDR1 and CDR2 sequences are LNHDA and SQIVND (reference sequence). Between the trimmed V and J ends, which lost 4 bases and 4 bases, there was a span of 9 bases. The CDR3 totals 13 residues. The CDR3 DNA sequence: TGTGCCAGTAGTACAGGGAGCCCAGATACGCAGTATTTT. This gives the protein CASSTGSPDTQYF.

This clone appeared once. The chain combines TRBV15 with TRBJ1-1; 8 positions agree with TRBD1. The CDR3 has 19 residues. Germline V gives CDR1 LNHNV, CDR2 YYDKDF (reference sequence). The V segment lost 0 bases and the J segment 3 bases; nucleotides outside the gene matches: 15. The CDR3 nucleotides read TGTGCCACCAGCAGAGATGGCCTCCTGGACAGGGATCCTTACACTGAAGCTTTCTTT. Encoded protein: CATSRDGLLDRDPYTEAFF.

The chain couples TRBV25-1 to TRBJ2-2; weak D call: TRBD1 (5 bases). Germline V gene sequence: CDR1 MGHDK, CDR2 SYGVNS. Trimming cost V 4 bases and J 2 bases, with 14 bases left between them. The CDR3 has 16 residues. The DNA of the CDR3 is TGTGCCAGCAGTGTTCCTGGGGCAGCTAACACCGGGGAGCTGTTTTTT. Translating it yields CASSVPGAANTGELFF.

The chain carries TRBV19 and TRBJ2-3, with 7 nucleotides matching TRBD2. The CDR3 runs to 14 residues. Germline CDR1 is LNHDA and CDR2 is SQIVND (reference sequence). The V segment lost 11 bases and the J segment 4 bases; nucleotides outside the gene matches: 12. The CDR3 is CASSGRENADTQYF. The CDR3 DNA reads TGTGCCTCCTCCGGGCGGGAGAACGCAGATACGCAGTATTTT. Variable domain in full (rest from reference TRBV19 and TRBJ2-3): DGGITQSPKYLFRKEGQNVTLSCEQNLNHDAMYWYRQDPGQGLRLIYYSQIVNDFQKGDIAEGYSVSREKKESFPLTVTSAQKNPTAFYLCASSGRENADTQYFGPGTRLTVL.

This chain links TRBV28 with TRBJ2-5; 11 bases agree with TRBD1. This CDR3 comprises 15 residues. Germline CDR1 MDHEN, CDR2 SYDVKM. V lost 6 bases, J lost 2 bases, and 5 bases stayed unmatched. The CDR3 DNA sequence: TGTGCCAGCAGAGGACAGGGGGCTGGTCAAGAGACCCAGTACTTC. Its protein product is CASRGQGAGQETQYF.

This chain connects TRBV21-1 to TRBJ2-3; the D segment call TRBD1 is taken from the table without a DNA check. TRBV21-1 is reported as a pseudogene. There are 16 residues in the CDR3. CDR3 sequence (DNA): TGTGCCAGCAGCAAAGCCCTCGACAGAAATTTCGATACGCAGTATTTT. Encoded protein: CASSKALDRNFDTQYF.

V usage is TRBV11-2 and J usage is TRBJ2-1; maybe TRBD2 (6 bases). V lost 0 bases and J 8 bases, leaving 11 bases between the germline ends. Germline V gene sequence: CDR1 SGHAT, CDR2 FQNNGV. CDR3 size: 14 residues. The CDR3 DNA reads TGTGCCAGCAGCTTAGACGGGGGAGGCGATGAGCAGTTCTTC. Its protein product is CASSLDGGGDEQFF.

This clone was found a few times. This chain connects TRBV5-6 to TRBJ2-6; D remains unclear. The CDR3 has 17 amino acids. CDR1 SGHDT and CDR2 YYEEEE come from the germline V gene. V shed 0 bases and J shed 0 bases, with 10 bases lying between them. CDR3 bases: TGTGCCAGCAGCTTGGTTAAGCTGCACTCTGGGGCCAACGTCCTGACTTTC. Protein: CASSLVKLHSGANVLTF.

V gene TRBV11-2 combines with J gene TRBJ1-2; TRBD1 matches at 10 bases. Germline loops: CDR1 SGHAT, CDR2 FQNNGV. The J segment lost 10 bases and the V segment lost 5 bases, leaving 16 bases of the junction unmatched. The CDR3 is made up of 16 amino acids. CDR3 sequence (DNA): TGTGCCAGCAGCACCGCCAGACCTTGGACAGGGGGGTTCTACACCTTC. This translates into CASSTARPWTGGFYTF.

The chain carries TRBV12-5 and TRBJ2-1; D may be TRBD1 or TRBD2 (6 bases each). The CDR3 extends over 14 amino acids. V was shortened by 7 bases and J by 5 bases, with 15 bases between the two germline ends. The germline V gene encodes CDR1 LGHNT and CDR2 FRNRAP. This CDR3 is CASASSGADNEQFF. CDR3 DNA: TGTGCTAGTGCTAGTTCGGGGGCAGACAATGAGCAGTTCTTC.

The rearrangement links TRBV7-9 to TRBJ2-7; the D gene could be TRBD1 or TRBD2 (6 bases each). V was trimmed by 2 bases and J by 4 bases, leaving 18 bases between them. In germline, CDR1 is SEHNR, CDR2 FQNEAQ (reference sequence). The CDR3 totals 16 residues. The CDR3 nucleotides read TGTGCCAGCAGCTTATACGGAAACAGGGAGGTGTACGAGCAGTACTTC. Protein product: CASSLYGNREVYEQYF.

This chain joins TRBV29-1 and TRBJ1-1, with D possibly being TRBD1 (5 bases). From germline, CDR1 is SQVTM and CDR2 ANQGSEA. The CDR3 extends over 12 amino acids. The V end was cut by 3 bases, the J end by 2 bases, with 7 bases between. The DNA for the CDR3 is TGCAGCGTTGAGACAGCAAACACTGAAGCTTTCTTT. Translation gives CSVETANTEAFF. Filled out from reference TRBV29-1 and TRBJ1-1, the complete variable domain reads SAVISQKPSRDICQRGTSLTIQCQVDSQVTMMFWYRQQPGQSLTLIATANQGSEATYESGFVIDKFPISRPNLTFSTLTVSNMSPEDSSIYLCSVETANTEAFFGQGTRLTVV.

A few counts support this clone. The rearrangement links TRBV18 to TRBJ1-3; D not certain. Germline V gene data show CDR1 as KGHSH and CDR2 as LQKENI. The CDR3 has 15 amino acids. The germline V and J ends were trimmed by 2 bases and 4 bases, with 12 bases remaining between them. This CDR3 is CASSPGPEGGNTIYF. In DNA form, the CDR3 reads TGTGCCAGCTCACCAGGGCCCGAGGGCGGAAACACCATATATTTT.

The chain recombines TRBV6-5 with TRBJ2-5; 9 bases align to TRBD2. The tail of the sequence fits TRBJ2-7 better, so the J call may be wrong. Germline assignment: CDR1 MNHEY and CDR2 SVGAGI. The CDR3 has 14 residues. CDR3 bases: TGTGCCAGCAGTTCCAGGACTAGCGCTGACGAGCAGTACTTC. Translated: CASSSRTSADEQYF.

This chain joins TRBV15 and TRBJ1-2, with TRBD1 identical over 7 bases. The germline V gene encodes CDR1 LNHNV and CDR2 YYDKDF (reference sequence). The CDR3 runs to 13 residues. The junction had 2 bases not matched to a gene; V was cut back by 5 bases and J by 2 bases. The CDR3 bases are TGTGCCACCAGCGGGGGACAGAACTATGGCTACACCTTC. Amino acids: CATSGGQNYGYTF.

The chain employs TRBV28 and TRBJ1-5, with a possible D match to TRBD1 (5 bases). Per germline, CDR1 MDHEN and CDR2 SYDVKM. CDR3 length equals 14 residues. Trimming removed 7 bases from V and 6 bases from J, with 16 bases in between. The CDR3 loop is CASNIEGATQPQHF. In DNA, the CDR3 is TGTGCCAGCAACATAGAAGGGGCCACTCAGCCCCAGCATTTT.

This chain joins TRBV20-1 and TRBJ2-5, with D uncertain. The end of the DNA fits TRBJ2-7 better, so the J call may be wrong. This CDR3 comprises 11 residues. Germline CDR1 DFQATT, CDR2 SNEGSKA (reference sequence). CDR3 sequence: CSAPTTGEQYF. DNA of the CDR3: TGCAGTGCCCCCACAACTGGCGAGCAGTACTTC.

This clone was seen just once. The rearrangement links TRBV2 to TRBJ2-1; 8 bases match TRBD2. Germline lookup yields CDR1 SNHLY and CDR2 FYNNEI. After removal of 4 bases from V and 0 bases from J, the junction contained 17 bases not matched to a gene. This CDR3 is built from 20 residues. In nucleotides, the CDR3 is TGTGCCAGCAGTGTCTTCGGGGGGGGGCACCAAAAAAGCTCCTACAATGAGCAGTTCTTC. Residues: CASSVFGGGHQKSSYNEQFF.

The chain couples TRBV19 to TRBJ2-4, with a tentative D call TRBD2 (6 bases). Trimming stripped 6 bases from V and 8 bases from J, with 14 bases between. CDR1 and CDR2 (germline): LNHDA, SQIVND (reference sequence). CDR3 length: 13 residues. The CDR3 loop is CASRPSEVDIQYF. The CDR3 DNA is TGTGCCAGTAGACCTAGCGAAGTTGACATTCAGTACTTC. The full variable domain, with the rest looked up from reference TRBV19 and TRBJ2-4, is DGGITQSPKYLFRKEGQNVTLSCEQNLNHDAMYWYRQDPGQGLRLIYYSQIVNDFQKGDIAEGYSVSREKKESFPLTVTSAQKNPTAFYLCASRPSEVDIQYFGAGTRLSVL.